Each of the 18 T cell receptor beta chains below was sequenced from the same sample in a study of T-cell memory formation after mild COVID-19. TCRdb passed the 5' RACE reads through MiXCR, listing each CDR3 protein once. This sample yields under 250,000 distinct CDR3 sequences, of which approximately 15% are seen a single time; 2.1% belongs to the top ten. The sequenced material came from PBMCs or a T cell subset sorted from them (not recorded which). These receptor sequences come from an adult woman who had mild COVID-19 (a few samples of this study predate the infection). Cell type and time point are not known.

This clonotype was counted between two and nine times. CDR3 DNA sequence: TGTGCCAGCAGTCGGACTTTTATCAGCACAGATACGCAGTATTTT. The encoded protein is CASSRTFISTDTQYF. V is TRBV6-5 and J is TRBJ2-3, with D tentatively TRBD2 (5 bases). This CDR3 contains 15 residues. CDR1 and CDR2 (germline): MNHEY, SVGAGI. V lost 5 bases to trimming and J lost 0 bases, with 12 bases between them.

This clonotype was detected only a few times. This rearrangement joins TRBV12-3 or TRBV12-4 to TRBJ2-1; D perhaps matches TRBD1 (6 bases). Trimming took 1 base from V and 5 from J, leaving 12 bases between them. The CDR3 has 15 amino acids. DNA of the CDR3: TGTGCCAGCAGTTTAGGCCAGGGGCTAAACAATGAGCAGTTCTTC. This codes for CASSLGQGLNNEQFF.

The table lists this clonotype with a few counts. The V call is TRBV7-3, the J call TRBJ2-3; tentative D call: TRBD1 (5 bases). The CDR3 is 15 amino acids. The germline gives CDR1 SGHTA, CDR2 FQGTGA. Between the trimmed V and J ends, which lost 1 base and 2 bases, there was a span of 10 bases. The CDR3, as DNA: TGTGCCAGCAGCTTAAGCAGGGTCAACACAGATACGCAGTATTTT. Its protein is CASSLSRVNTDTQYF.

This sequence joins TRBV29-1 and TRBJ2-5, with 7 bases that match TRBD2. This CDR3 is built from 13 residues. V gave up 4 bases and J gave up 5 bases; unmatched junction bases: 7. CDR1 SQVTM and CDR2 ANQGSEA come from the germline V gene. The CDR3 region has the DNA TGCAGCGTTGGGGCGGGAGAGGGGGAGACCCAGTACTTC. It yields the protein CSVGAGEGETQYF.

The V gene is TRBV12-3 or TRBV12-4, the J gene TRBJ1-1; the D is unclear. This CDR3 spans 13 amino acids. The V end was cut by 3 bases, the J end by 1 base, with 6 bases between. The CDR3 sequence is CASSFARNTEAFF. The CDR3 DNA sequence: TGTGCCAGCAGTTTTGCTCGGAACACTGAAGCTTTCTTT.

The chain recombines TRBV15 with TRBJ1-2; 8 nucleotides match TRBD1. The CDR3 loop spans 14 amino acids. CDR1 and CDR2 (germline): LNHNV, YYDKDF (reference sequence). V trimming: 1 base; J trimming: 7 bases; junction bases outside the gene matches: 5. CDR3 DNA sequence: TGTGCCACCAGCAGAGCAGGGGGCGCGTTTGGCTACACCTTC. This codes for CATSRAGGAFGYTF.

This clonotype has a handful of counts. The chain couples TRBV12-3 or TRBV12-4 to TRBJ1-5, with D unresolved. The CDR3 contains 10 residues. Deletions cut 8 bases from V and 9 bases from J, with 8 bases between. The CDR3 sequence is CASGDWPQHF. In DNA form, the CDR3 reads TGTGCCAGCGGAGATTGGCCCCAGCATTTT.

This chain connects TRBV7-3 to TRBJ1-1; unclear D gene. The CDR3 sequence is 13 residues long. Trimming left V 5 bases short and J 6 bases short, with 13 bases between. Germline lookup yields CDR1 SGHTA and CDR2 FQGTGA. The DNA of the CDR3 is TGTGCCAGCAGCCCCAAGCCCCGGGCTGAAGCTTTCTTT. Its protein is CASSPKPRAEAFF.

The chain is built from TRBV5-1 and TRBJ2-3; the match to TRBD2 covers 7 bases. The CDR3 extends over 14 amino acids. The trim removed 4 bases at V and 2 bases at J, leaving 4 bases unmatched. The V gene's germline CDR1 is SGHRS and CDR2 YFSETQ. The CDR3 spells CASSLGLNTDTQYF. Here the CDR3 DNA reads TGCGCCAGCAGCCTGGGACTAAACACAGATACGCAGTATTTT.

This clonotype occurred a few times. The chain joins TRBV5-4 to TRBJ1-1; D unclear. The V gene lost 4 bases and the J gene lost 5 bases, with 18 bases spanning the gap. This CDR3 is built from 15 residues. The germline CDR1 and CDR2 sequences are SGHNT and YYREEE (reference sequence). CDR3 nucleotide sequence: TGTGCCAGCAGCCCAGCGAGCCTATTGGGGACTGAAGCTTTCTTT. It encodes CASSPASLLGTEAFF.

This clonotype turned up a few times. The V call is TRBV7-2, the J call TRBJ2-5; D uncertain. Germline-derived CDR1 and CDR2 are SGHTA and FQGNSA. The V end lost 6 bases, the J end lost 2 bases, and 10 bases lay between the germline ends. The CDR3 covers 13 residues. CDR3 in DNA: TGTGCCAGCAGTCGTGGGTGGCAAGAGACCCAGTACTTC. It translates to CASSRGWQETQYF.

V is TRBV10-3 and J is TRBJ1-1; 7 bases align to TRBD1. The CDR3 is 14 residues long. Germline V gene lookup returns CDR1 ENHRY and CDR2 SYGVKD. V shed 6 bases and J 0 bases; nucleotides not matched to a gene: 4. Here the CDR3 reads CAIRTGDVNTEAFF. The CDR3 DNA reads TGTGCCATCAGAACAGGGGATGTGAACACTGAAGCTTTCTTT.

The J gene is TRBJ2-1, the V gene TRBV7-8; 9 nucleotides align to TRBD2. V was pared by 5 bases and J by 6 bases, with 8 bases of the junction left unmatched. This CDR3 spans 15 amino acids. Germline CDR1 SGHVS, CDR2 FQNEAQ. CDR3: CASSPQGLASNEQFF. The CDR3 bases are TGTGCCAGCAGCCCCCAGGGACTAGCAAGCAATGAGCAGTTCTTC.

V usage is TRBV9 and J usage is TRBJ1-1; 9 bases are a match to TRBD1. Trimming cost V 3 bases and J 0 bases; bases outside gene matches: 3. Germline CDR1 SGDLS, CDR2 YYNGEE. The CDR3 runs 15 residues. The CDR3: CASSEGTGLNTEAFF. The CDR3 DNA is TGTGCCAGCAGCGAGGGGACAGGGTTGAACACTGAAGCTTTCTTT.

This CDR3 reads CASRVGEGYNEQFF. As DNA, the CDR3 is TGCGCCAGCAGGGTTGGTGAAGGCTACAATGAGCAGTTCTTC. This sequence joins TRBV4-1 and TRBJ2-1; D ambiguous. From germline, CDR1 is MGHRA and CDR2 YSYEKL. With 6 bases removed from V and 3 bases from J, the gap between germline ends came to 12 bases. The CDR3 totals 14 residues.

The V gene is TRBV7-2, the J gene TRBJ1-3; a weak D match, TRBD1 (5 bases). Germline CDR1 and CDR2: SGHTA and FQGNSA. The CDR3 spans 13 residues. The V end lost 5 bases, the J end lost 5 bases, and 10 bases lay between the germline ends. CDR3 DNA sequence: TGTGCCAGCAGCGCGGGGCGTCGAAACACCATATATTTT. It specifies CASSAGRRNTIYF.

This clonotype was seen a few times. The chain recombines TRBV5-1 with TRBJ2-4, with 10 bases that match TRBD1. Germline CDR1 reads SGHRS; CDR2 reads YFSETQ. The length of the CDR3 is 13 residues. The trim removed 5 bases at V and 7 bases at J, leaving 3 bases unmatched. The CDR3 loop is CASSQDRGNIQYF. CDR3 nucleotide sequence: TGCGCCAGCAGTCAGGACAGGGGGAACATTCAGTACTTC. The full variable domain, its missing parts supplied by reference TRBV5-1 and TRBJ2-4, is KAGVTQTPRYLIKTRGQQVTLSCSPISGHRSVSWYQQTPGQGLQFLFEYFSETQRNKGNFPGRFSGRQFSNSRSEMNVSTLELGDSALYLCASSQDRGNIQYFGAGTRLSVL.

This clonotype showed up just a few times. The chain recombines TRBV7-2 with TRBJ2-3; maybe TRBD2 (5 bases). The V end was cut by 4 bases, the J end by 0 bases, with 17 bases between. This CDR3 has 17 amino acids. Germline V CDR1 and CDR2: SGHTA, FQGNSA. Here the CDR3 reads CASSSSPTTTSTDTQYF. CDR3 DNA sequence: TGTGCCAGCAGCTCCTCACCGACTACCACTAGCACAGATACGCAGTATTTT.